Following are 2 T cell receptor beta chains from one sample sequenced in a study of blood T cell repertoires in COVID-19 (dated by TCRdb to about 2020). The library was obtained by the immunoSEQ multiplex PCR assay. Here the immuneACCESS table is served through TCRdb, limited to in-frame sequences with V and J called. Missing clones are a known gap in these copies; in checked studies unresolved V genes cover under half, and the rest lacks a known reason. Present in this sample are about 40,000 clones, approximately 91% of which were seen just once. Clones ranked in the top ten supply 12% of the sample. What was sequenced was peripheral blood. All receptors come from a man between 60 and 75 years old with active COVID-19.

Here the CDR3 reads CASQAGPLTVSSYNEQFF. CDR3 DNA sequence: TGCGCCAGCCAAGCGGGGCCTCTGACCGTATCCTCTTACAATGAGCAGTTCTTC. The chain links TRBV10-1 to TRBJ2-1, with 7 bases identical to TRBD2. CDR1 WNHNN and CDR2 SYGVQD come from the germline V gene (reference sequence). The V gene end was trimmed by 8 bases and the J gene end by 4 bases; junction bases not matched to a gene: 20. This CDR3 contains 18 residues.

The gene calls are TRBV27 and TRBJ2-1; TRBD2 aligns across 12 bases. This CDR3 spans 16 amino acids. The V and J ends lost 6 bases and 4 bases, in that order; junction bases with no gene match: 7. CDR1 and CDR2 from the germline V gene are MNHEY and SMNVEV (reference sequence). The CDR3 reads CASRTSGSSLYNEQFF. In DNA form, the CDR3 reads TGTGCCAGCAGGACTAGCGGGAGTTCCTTGTACAATGAGCAGTTCTTC.